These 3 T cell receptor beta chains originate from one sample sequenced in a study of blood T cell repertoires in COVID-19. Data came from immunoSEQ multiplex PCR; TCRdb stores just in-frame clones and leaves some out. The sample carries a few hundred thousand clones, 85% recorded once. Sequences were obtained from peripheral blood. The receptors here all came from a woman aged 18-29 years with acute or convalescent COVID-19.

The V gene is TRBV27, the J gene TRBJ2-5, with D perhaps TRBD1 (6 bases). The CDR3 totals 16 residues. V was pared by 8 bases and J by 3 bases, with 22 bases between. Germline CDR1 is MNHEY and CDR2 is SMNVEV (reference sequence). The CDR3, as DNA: TGTGCCAGCTCGTTTGGTTACGGTAGGGGGAAAGAGACCCAGTACTTC. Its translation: CASSFGYGRGKETQYF.

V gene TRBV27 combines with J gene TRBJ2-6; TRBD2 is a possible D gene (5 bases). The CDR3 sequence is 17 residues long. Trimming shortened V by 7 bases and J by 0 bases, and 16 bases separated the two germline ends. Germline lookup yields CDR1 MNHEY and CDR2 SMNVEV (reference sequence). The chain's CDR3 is CASTRGPAFSGANVLTF. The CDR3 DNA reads TGTGCCAGCACCCGAGGGCCAGCCTTCTCTGGGGCCAACGTCCTGACTTTC.

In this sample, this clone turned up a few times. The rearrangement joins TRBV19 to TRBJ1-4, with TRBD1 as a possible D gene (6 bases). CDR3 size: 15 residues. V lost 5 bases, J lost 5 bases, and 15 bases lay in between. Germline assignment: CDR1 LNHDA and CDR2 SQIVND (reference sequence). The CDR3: CASSETGSRNEKLFF. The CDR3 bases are TGTGCCAGTAGTGAAACAGGGTCGAGGAATGAAAAACTGTTTTTT. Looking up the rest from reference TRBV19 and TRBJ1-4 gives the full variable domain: DGGITQSPKYLFRKEGQNVTLSCEQNLNHDAMYWYRQDPGQGLRLIYYSQIVNDFQKGDIAEGYSVSREKKESFPLTVTSAQKNPTAFYLCASSETGSRNEKLFFGSGTQLSVL.